This T cell receptor beta chain was sequenced during a study of blood T cell repertoires in COVID-19. The germline V gene encodes CDR1 LNHDA and CDR2 SQIVND (reference sequence). The CDR3 is 13 amino acids. V was clipped by 3 bases and J by 5 bases, with 9 bases between them. Assay used: immunoSEQ multiplex PCR; TCRdb lists only in-frame clones, some missing. The data hold tens of thousands of clones, with just under 90% observed a single time. This TCR was sampled from a human donor with active COVID-19. The donor label of this sample is uncertain. Input material: peripheral blood. The chain is built from TRBV19 and TRBJ2-3; maybe TRBD2 (5 bases). The CDR3 DNA is TGTGCCAGTAGTATCAACCGGGGAGATACGCAGTATTTT. Protein product: CASSINRGDTQYF.